This T cell receptor (beta chain) was sequenced during a study of T-cell reconstitution after alpha-beta-depleted transplantation in children. Germline CDR1 and CDR2: LGHDT and YNNKEL (reference sequence). Trimming shortened V by 2 bases and J by 1 base, and 11 bases separated the two germline ends. This CDR3 contains 15 residues. This clonotype was picked up many times. Its cognate antigen is unknown. Study observations and caveats: T-cell counts and diversity at one year post-transplant came mainly from newly produced T cells. Recipient T cells and thymic progenitors that survived gave rise to the high TCRbeta diversity observed at day 60 in some patients. In patients about two months after transplant, alpha-beta T cells reportedly arose from several hundred expanded graft clones.

Researchers prepared the TCRbeta library using unique molecular identifiers, the study reports. From the PCR reads, TCRdb called clonotypes with MiXCR, one entry per CDR3 protein. Of 400,000 to 450,000 distinct CDR3 sequences in the sample, over 40% were seen once. Sequences were derived from PBMCs, sampled before TCRalphabeta/CD19-depleted stem cell transplant. This clonotype was obtained from a girl aged 2 to 9 with aplastic anemia, due to receive a stem cell transplant. The V and J genes are TRBV3-1 and TRBJ1-2; no definite D call. CDR3 sequence reads: CASSQPSGINYGYTF. The CDR3 DNA reads as TGTGCCAGCAGCCAACCCTCCGGTATTAACTATGGCTACACCTTC. The variable domain in full, completed from reference TRBV3-1 and TRBJ1-2, reads DTAVSQTPKYLVTQMGNDKSIKCEQNLGHDTMYWYKQDSKKFLKIMFSYNNKELIINETVPNRFSPKSPDKAHLNLHINSLELGDSAVYFCASSQPSGINYGYTFGSGTRLTVV.